The T cell receptor (beta chain) described here comes from a study of CD8+ T cells in alopecia areata. Once RNA had been extracted, it was reverse transcribed into cDNA to act as the sequencing template. The table came from immunoSEQ multiplex PCR; TCRdb's copy has only in-frame clones and leaves some out. The data show about 110,000 clones, roughly 84% seen once. As for treatment: oral pan-JAK inhibitor, 5-10 mg twice daily. J was trimmed by 0 bases and V by 2 bases; bases with no gene match: 7. Germline-derived CDR1 and CDR2 are KGHSH and LQKENI. The CDR3 extends over 17 amino acids. The sequencing used CD8+ T cells sorted from blood, collected at week 24, from a patient treated with tofacitinib. The receptor was derived from a human donor with alopecia areata. The chain couples TRBV18 to TRBJ2-5, with TRBD2 matching 9 bases. The CDR3 sequence: CASSPEKRGEYQETQYF. The DNA of the CDR3 is TGTGCCAGCTCACCAGAAAAGCGGGGGGAGTACCAAGAGACCCAGTACTTC.